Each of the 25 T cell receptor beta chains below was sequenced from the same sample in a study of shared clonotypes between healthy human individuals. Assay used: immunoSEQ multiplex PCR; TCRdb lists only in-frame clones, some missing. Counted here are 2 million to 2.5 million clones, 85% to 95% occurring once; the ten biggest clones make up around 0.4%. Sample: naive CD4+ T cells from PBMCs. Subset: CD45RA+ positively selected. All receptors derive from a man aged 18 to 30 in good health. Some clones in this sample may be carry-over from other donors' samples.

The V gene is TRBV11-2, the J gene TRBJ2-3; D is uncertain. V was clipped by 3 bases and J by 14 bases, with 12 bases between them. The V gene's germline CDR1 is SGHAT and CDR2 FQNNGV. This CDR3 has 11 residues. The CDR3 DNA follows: TGTGCCAGCAGCTTTGCCCAGGACCGGTATTTT. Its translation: CASSFAQDRYF.

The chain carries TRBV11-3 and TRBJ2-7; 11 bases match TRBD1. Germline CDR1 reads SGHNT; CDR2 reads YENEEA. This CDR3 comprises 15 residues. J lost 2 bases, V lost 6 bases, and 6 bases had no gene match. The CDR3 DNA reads TGTGCCAGCAGTCAAGGACAGGGGGCCACCTACGAGCAGTACTTC. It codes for CASSQGQGATYEQYF.

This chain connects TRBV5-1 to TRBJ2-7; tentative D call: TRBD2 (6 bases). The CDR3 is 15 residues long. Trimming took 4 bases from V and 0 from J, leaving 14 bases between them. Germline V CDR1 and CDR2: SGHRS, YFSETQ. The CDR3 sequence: CASSPAGTYSYEQYF. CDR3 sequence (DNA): TGCGCCAGCAGCCCCGCAGGGACTTACTCCTACGAGCAGTACTTC.

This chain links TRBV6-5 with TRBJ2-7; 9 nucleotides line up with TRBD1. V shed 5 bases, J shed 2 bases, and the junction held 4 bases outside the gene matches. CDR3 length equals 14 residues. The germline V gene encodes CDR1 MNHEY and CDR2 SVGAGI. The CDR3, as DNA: TGTGCCAGCAGTGACCGGACAGGGGCCTACGAGCAGTACTTC. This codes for CASSDRTGAYEQYF.

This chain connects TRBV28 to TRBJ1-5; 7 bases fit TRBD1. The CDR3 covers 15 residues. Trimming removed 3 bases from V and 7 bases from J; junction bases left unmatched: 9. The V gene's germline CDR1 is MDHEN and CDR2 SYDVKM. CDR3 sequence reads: CASSFQGGAGQPQHF. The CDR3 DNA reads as TGTGCCAGCAGTTTCCAGGGGGGGGCAGGACAGCCCCAGCATTTT.

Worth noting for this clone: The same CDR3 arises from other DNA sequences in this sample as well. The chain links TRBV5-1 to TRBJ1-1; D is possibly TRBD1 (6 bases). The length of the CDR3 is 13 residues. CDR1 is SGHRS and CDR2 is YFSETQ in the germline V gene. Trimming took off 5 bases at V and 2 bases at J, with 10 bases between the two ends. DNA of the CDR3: TGCGCCAGCAGTCAACAGGGTAACACTGAAGCTTTCTTT. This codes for CASSQQGNTEAFF.

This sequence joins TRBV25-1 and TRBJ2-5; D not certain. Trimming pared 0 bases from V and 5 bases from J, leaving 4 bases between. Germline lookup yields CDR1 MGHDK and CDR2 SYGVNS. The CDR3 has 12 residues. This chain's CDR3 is CASSEYWETQYF. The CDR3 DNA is TGTGCCAGCAGTGAATATTGGGAGACCCAGTACTTC.

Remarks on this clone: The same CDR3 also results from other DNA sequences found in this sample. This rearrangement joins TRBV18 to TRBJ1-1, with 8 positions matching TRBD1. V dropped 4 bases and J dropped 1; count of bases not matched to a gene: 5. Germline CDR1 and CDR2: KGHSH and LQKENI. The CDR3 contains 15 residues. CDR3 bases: TGTGCCAGCTCACTCGGACAGGGCGGGAACACTGAAGCTTTCTTT. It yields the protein CASSLGQGGNTEAFF.

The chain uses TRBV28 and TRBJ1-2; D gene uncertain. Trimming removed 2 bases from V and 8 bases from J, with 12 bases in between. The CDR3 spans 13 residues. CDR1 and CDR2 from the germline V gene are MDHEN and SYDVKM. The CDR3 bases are TGTGCCAGCAGTTTAGGACGGCAGAGAGGCTACACCTTC. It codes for CASSLGRQRGYTF.

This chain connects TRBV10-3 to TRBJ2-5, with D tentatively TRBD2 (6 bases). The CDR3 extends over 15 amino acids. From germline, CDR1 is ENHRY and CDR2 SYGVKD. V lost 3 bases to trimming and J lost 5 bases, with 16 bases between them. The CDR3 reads CAISDKLARTETQYF. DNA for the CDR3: TGTGCCATCAGTGACAAACTAGCACGGACGGAGACCCAGTACTTC.

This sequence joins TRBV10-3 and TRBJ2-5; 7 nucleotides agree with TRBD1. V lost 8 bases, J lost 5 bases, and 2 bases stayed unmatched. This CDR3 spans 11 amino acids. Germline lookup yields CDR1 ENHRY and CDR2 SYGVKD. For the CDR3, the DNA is TGTGCCATCCGACAGGGCGAGACCCAGTACTTC. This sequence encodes CAIRQGETQYF.

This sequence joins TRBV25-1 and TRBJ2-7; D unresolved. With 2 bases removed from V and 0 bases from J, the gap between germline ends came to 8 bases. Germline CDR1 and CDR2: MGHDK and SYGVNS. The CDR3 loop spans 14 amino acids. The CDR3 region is CASSERPLSYEQYF. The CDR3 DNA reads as TGTGCCAGCAGTGAACGTCCACTCTCCTACGAGCAGTACTTC.

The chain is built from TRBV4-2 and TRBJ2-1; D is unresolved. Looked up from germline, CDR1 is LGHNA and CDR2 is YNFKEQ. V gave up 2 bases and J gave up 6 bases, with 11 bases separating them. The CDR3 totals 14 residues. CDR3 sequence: CASSQPNAANEQFF. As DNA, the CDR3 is TGTGCCAGCAGCCAACCGAACGCTGCCAATGAGCAGTTCTTC.

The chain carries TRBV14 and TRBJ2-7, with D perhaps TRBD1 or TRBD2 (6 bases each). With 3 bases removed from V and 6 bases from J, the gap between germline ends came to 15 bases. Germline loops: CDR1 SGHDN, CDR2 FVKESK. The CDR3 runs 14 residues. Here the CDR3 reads CASSQGGFRREQYF. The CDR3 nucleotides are TGTGCCAGCAGCCAGGGGGGCTTTCGGCGCGAGCAGTACTTC.

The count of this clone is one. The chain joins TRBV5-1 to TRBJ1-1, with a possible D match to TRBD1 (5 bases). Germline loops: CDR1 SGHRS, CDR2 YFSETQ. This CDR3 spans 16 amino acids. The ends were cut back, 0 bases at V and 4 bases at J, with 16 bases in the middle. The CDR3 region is CASSLGWAGSSTEAFF. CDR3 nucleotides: TGCGCCAGCAGCTTGGGATGGGCAGGGTCGAGCACTGAAGCTTTCTTT.

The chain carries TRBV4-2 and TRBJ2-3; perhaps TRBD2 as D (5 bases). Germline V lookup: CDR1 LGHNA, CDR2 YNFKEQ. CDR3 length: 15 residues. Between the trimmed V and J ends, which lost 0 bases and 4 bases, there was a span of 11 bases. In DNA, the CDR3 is TGTGCCAGCAGCCAAGATCGAGGGTCTGCAGATACGCAGTATTTT. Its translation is CASSQDRGSADTQYF.

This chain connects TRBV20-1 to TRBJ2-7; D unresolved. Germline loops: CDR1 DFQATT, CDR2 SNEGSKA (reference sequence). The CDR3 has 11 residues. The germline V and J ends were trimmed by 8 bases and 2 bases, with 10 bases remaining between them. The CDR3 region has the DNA TGCAGTTTAGGTGGCCCCTACGAGCAGTACTTC. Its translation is CSLGGPYEQYF.

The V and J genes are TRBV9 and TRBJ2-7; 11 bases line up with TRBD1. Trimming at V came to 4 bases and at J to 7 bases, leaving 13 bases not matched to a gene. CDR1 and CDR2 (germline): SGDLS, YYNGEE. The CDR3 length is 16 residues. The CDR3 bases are TGTGCCAGCAGCCCTAAAGCATCCGGGGACAGGGGGGAGCAGTACTTC. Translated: CASSPKASGDRGEQYF.

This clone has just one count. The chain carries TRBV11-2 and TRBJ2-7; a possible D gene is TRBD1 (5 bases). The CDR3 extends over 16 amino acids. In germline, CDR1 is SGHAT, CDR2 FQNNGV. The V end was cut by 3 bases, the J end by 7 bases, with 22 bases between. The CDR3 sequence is CASSFLGRAYSVEQYF. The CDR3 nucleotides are TGTGCCAGCAGCTTCTTGGGCAGGGCCTATTCGGTTGAGCAGTACTTC. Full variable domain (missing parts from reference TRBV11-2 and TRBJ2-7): EAGVAQSPRYKIIEKRQSVAFWCNPISGHATLYWYQQILGQGPKLLIQFQNNGVVDDSQLPKDRFSAERLKGVDSTLKIQPAKLEDSAVYLCASSFLGRAYSVEQYFGPGTRLTVT.

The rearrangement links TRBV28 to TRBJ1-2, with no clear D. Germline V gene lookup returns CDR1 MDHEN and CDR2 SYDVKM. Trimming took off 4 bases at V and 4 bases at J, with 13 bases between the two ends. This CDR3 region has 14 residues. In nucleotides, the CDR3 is TGTGCCAGCAGTTCCCCGGGTATATCCTATGGCTACACCTTC. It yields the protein CASSSPGISYGYTF.

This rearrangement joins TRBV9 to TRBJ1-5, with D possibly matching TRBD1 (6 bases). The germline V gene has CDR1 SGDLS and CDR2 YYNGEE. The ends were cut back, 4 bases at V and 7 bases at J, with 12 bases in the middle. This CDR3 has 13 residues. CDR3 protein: CASSLGGGQPQHF. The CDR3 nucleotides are TGTGCCAGCAGCCTAGGGGGAGGGCAGCCCCAGCATTTT.

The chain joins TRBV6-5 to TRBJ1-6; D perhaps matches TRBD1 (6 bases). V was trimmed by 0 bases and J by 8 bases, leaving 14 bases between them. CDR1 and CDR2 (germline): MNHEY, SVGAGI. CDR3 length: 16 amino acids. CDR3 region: CASSYSIGGGHSPLHF. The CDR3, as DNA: TGTGCCAGCAGTTACTCGATCGGGGGCGGGCATTCACCCCTCCACTTT.

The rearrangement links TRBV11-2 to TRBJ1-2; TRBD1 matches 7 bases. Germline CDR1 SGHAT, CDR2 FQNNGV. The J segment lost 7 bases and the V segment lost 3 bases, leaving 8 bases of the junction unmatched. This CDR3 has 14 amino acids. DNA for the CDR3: TGTGCCAGCAGCTTGGGCAGGGGGAGGGGTGGCTACACCTTC. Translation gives CASSLGRGRGGYTF.

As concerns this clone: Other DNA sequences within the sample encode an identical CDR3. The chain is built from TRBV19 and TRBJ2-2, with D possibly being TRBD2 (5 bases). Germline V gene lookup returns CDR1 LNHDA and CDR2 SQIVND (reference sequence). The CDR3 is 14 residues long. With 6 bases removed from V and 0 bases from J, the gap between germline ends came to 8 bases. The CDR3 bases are TGTGCCAGTAGCAGGACTGCGAACACCGGGGAGCTGTTTTTT. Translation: CASSRTANTGELFF.

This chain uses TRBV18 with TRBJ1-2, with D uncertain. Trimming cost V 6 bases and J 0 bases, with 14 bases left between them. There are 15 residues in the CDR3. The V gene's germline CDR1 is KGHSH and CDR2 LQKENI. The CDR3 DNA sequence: TGTGCCAGCTCCCCGTCTTTTTATTCTAACTATGGCTACACCTTC. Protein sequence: CASSPSFYSNYGYTF.